Described below is a single T cell receptor beta chain sequence and its context. This sample stems from a study of blood T cell repertoires in COVID-19. Overall study: Samples taken during acute and convalescent COVID-19 were collected in the United States, Italy and Spain. PBMCs, B-cell-depleted T cells, or T cells were the source of the cDNA or gDNA that made up the material.

The CDR3 has 16 amino acids. V shed 4 bases, J shed 8 bases, and the junction held 9 bases outside the gene matches. Germline values: CDR1 SNHLY, CDR2 FYNNEI. Study processing details: The assay estimated nucleated cells by amplifying reference gene primers. The table came from immunoSEQ multiplex PCR; TCRdb's copy has only in-frame clones and leaves some out. The V and J calls and clone size come from that table; D and trimming were worked out from the DNA. Among some 50,000 clones listed, around 86% were seen once. Material: peripheral blood. The receptor's source is a human donor in a cohort sampled during active COVID-19. The gene calls are TRBV2 and TRBJ2-1, with 12 bases aligning to TRBD1. The CDR3 bases are TGTGCCAGCAGTGTGAGAGGGACAGGGGGCTTCGATGAGCAGTTCTTC. Residues: CASSVRGTGGFDEQFF.